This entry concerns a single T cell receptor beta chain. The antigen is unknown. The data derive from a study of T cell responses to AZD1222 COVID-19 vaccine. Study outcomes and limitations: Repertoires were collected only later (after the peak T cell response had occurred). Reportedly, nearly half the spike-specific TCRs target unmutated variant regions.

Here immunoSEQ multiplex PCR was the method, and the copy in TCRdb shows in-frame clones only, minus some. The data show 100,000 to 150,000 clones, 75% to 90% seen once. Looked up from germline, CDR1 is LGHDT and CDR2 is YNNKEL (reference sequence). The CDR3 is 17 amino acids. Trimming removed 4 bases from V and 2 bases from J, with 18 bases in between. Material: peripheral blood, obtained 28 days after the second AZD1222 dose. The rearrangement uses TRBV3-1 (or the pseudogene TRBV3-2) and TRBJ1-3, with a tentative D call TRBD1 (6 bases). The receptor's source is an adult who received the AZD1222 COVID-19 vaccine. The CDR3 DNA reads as TGTGCCAGCAGCCCAGACTATGGGGGCTTTCCTGGAAACACCATATATTTT. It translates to CASSPDYGGFPGNTIYF.